The 2 T cell receptor beta chains in this list originate from one sample, sequenced in a study of blood T cell repertoires in COVID-19. Libraries were prepared by immunoSEQ multiplex PCR; TCRdb keeps only in-frame clonotypes and omits some of them. The data contain fewer than 350,000 clones, approximately 84% of them singletons. The material sequenced was peripheral blood. The receptor set was obtained from a woman aged 25 to 45 who had recovered from COVID-19.

The chain has TRBV7-2 and TRBJ2-5, with TRBD1 matching 8 bases. This CDR3 contains 16 residues. Germline trimming cut 5 bases from V and 3 bases from J; bases unmatched to any gene: 11. Germline-derived CDR1 and CDR2 are SGHTA and FQGNSA. CDR3 sequence: CASSPRTGRVKETQYF. CDR3 in DNA: TGTGCCAGCAGCCCCCGGACAGGGCGGGTTAAAGAGACCCAGTACTTC.

The chain recombines TRBV9 with TRBJ2-3, with TRBD2 identical over 10 bases. V lost 0 bases to trimming and J lost 0 bases; unmatched junction nucleotides: 1. There are 16 residues in the CDR3. CDR1 is SGDLS, CDR2 YYNGEE, per germline. The CDR3 bases are TGTGCCAGCAGCGTAGGGACTAGCGGTAGCACAGATACGCAGTATTTT. Amino acid sequence: CASSVGTSGSTDTQYF.